These T cell receptor beta chains were read from a single sample in a study of blood T cell repertoires in COVID-19. Profiling relied on immunoSEQ multiplex PCR, and the TCRdb table lists in-frame clones only, not all of them. This table has 200,000 to 300,000 clones, around 87% appearing once. Sequences were obtained from peripheral blood. These receptor sequences come from a woman aged 60 to 75 with COVID-19, enrolled during active disease. The CDR3 runs from the conserved cysteine through the conserved F or W. A D gene is named only where the DNA matches it firmly. Clone size is given for some rows only: seen once, a few or many times, or a class if the clone is expanded.

>TRBV30|NA|once|TRBJ1-5
TGTGCCTGGAGCATGCCGGACACCAGCAATCAGCCCCAGCATTTT
CAWSMPDTSNQPQHF
>TRBV27|NA|once|TRBJ1-2
TGTGCCAGCAGTAGGGCAGGGCGTCCCCTGGTCTATGGCTACACCTTC
CASSRAGRPLVYGYTF
>TRBV7-3|TRBD1|NA|TRBJ2-3
TGTGCCAGCAGCAACAGGGGGATCGCAGATACGCAGTATTTT
CASSNRGIADTQYF
>TRBV7-9|NA|NA|TRBJ1-4
TGTGCCAGCAGCTTAACAGGGAATCCCCATGAAAAACTGTTTTTT
CASSLTGNPHEKLFF
>TRBV11-2|NA|NA|TRBJ2-5
TGTGCCAGCAGCTTATTGGGGGGCCAAGAGACCCAGTACTTC
CASSLLGGQETQYF
>TRBV6-5|NA|NA|TRBJ1-4
TGTGCCAGCAGTTACTCCCCCCCCCGGAGGGAAAAACTGTTTTTT
CASSYSPPRREKLFF
>TRBV20-1|TRBD2|NA|TRBJ2-5
TGCAGTGCAGAACCGGGACTAGCGACCTACTTC
CSAEPGLATYF
>TRBV24-1|TRBD2|NA|TRBJ2-1
TGTGCCACCACACGAGGAGCGGGAGGGCCTGGTGAGCAGTTCTTC
CATTRGAGGPGEQFF
>TRBV7-3|TRBD1|few|TRBJ2-1
TGTGCCATTTCGCCCGGGACAGGGGGGGTACCCTCCTACAATGAGCAGTTCTTC
CAISPGTGGVPSYNEQFF
>TRBV6-6|TRBD1|NA|TRBJ2-7
TGTGCCAGCAGTTACTGGGGGACAGACTACGAGCAGTACTTC
CASSYWGTDYEQYF
>TRBV6-5|TRBD1|NA|TRBJ1-5
TGTGCCAGCAGTCGACAGGGGGCGAGTCAGCCCCAGCATTTT
CASSRQGASQPQHF
>TRBV5-1|NA|NA|TRBJ2-2
TGCGCCAGCAGCTTGGGTGGGAGCGGCACCGGGGAGCTGTTTTTT
CASSLGGSGTGELFF
>TRBV10-3|NA|NA|TRBJ1-6
TGTGCCATCAGGGGAGGGGGGGCATATAATTCACCCCTCCACTTT
CAIRGGGAYNSPLHF
>TRBV11-1|TRBD1|NA|TRBJ2-7
TGTGCCAGCAGCCCGGGACAGACTCGGGGCGAGCAGTACTTC
CASSPGQTRGEQYF
>TRBV5-4|TRBD1|NA|TRBJ1-2
TGTGCCAGCAGCTTGGAAACCGGGACAGGCCGTGGCTACACCTTC
CASSLETGTGRGYTF
>TRBV27|TRBD2|few|TRBJ2-1
TGTGCCAGCAGACTAGCGGGATACAATGAGCAGTTCTTC
CASRLAGYNEQFF
>TRBV10-3|TRBD1|NA|TRBJ1-2
TGTGCCATCAGTGACCCAGGACAGGGTAACTATGGCTACACCTTC
CAISDPGQGNYGYTF
>TRBV28|NA|NA|TRBJ1-2
TGTGCCAGCAGTTTATCGCCAGGGAGGCACTATGGCTACACCTTC
CASSLSPGRHYGYTF
>TRBV28|NA|once|TRBJ1-5
TGTGCCACCACAGGGACCGGTCAGCCCCAGCATTTT
CATTGTGQPQHF
>TRBV20-1|NA|NA|TRBJ1-5
TGCAGTGCTAGTGAGGGGAGGTTGGATCAGCCCCAGCATTTT
CSASEGRLDQPQHF
>TRBV25-1|NA|once|TRBJ1-1
TGTGCCTCGAACGGGGAGCTAGGAATGACTGAAGCTTTCTTT
CASNGELGMTEAFF
>TRBV19|TRBD1|once|TRBJ2-7
TGTGCCAGTAGTAGGGACAGCTACGAGCAGTACTTC
CASSRDSYEQYF
>TRBV7-9|TRBD2|NA|TRBJ2-1
TGTGCCAGCAGCGGGGGGGCTAGCGGGAAGATCGCTGAGCAGTTCTTC
CASSGGASGKIAEQFF
>TRBV27|NA|NA|TRBJ2-6
TGTGCCACCCTGGGGAGGAACTCTGGGGCCAACGTCCTGACTTTC
CATLGRNSGANVLTF
>TRBV6-1|TRBD1|NA|TRBJ1-2
TGTGCCAGCAGTGAAGAGACAGGGGGGGACTATGGCTACACCTTC
CASSEETGGDYGYTF
>TRBV28|NA|NA|TRBJ2-3
TGTGCCACCAGGGGGACTAATACGCAGTATTTT
CATRGTNTQYF
>TRBV27|TRBD1|few|TRBJ1-1
TGTGCCAGCAGCAGACAGGGATTATCGAACACTGAAGCTTTCTTT
CASSRQGLSNTEAFF
>TRBV5-5|TRBD1|NA|TRBJ2-1
TGTGCCAGCAGCTTTCCGGGACAGGGCAATGAGCAGTTCTTC
CASSFPGQGNEQFF